These 27 T cell receptor beta chains were sequenced from one sample in a study of CD8 T cells in Susac syndrome. The RNA, about 0.45 to 1 ug, was put through reverse transcription using random hexamers. TCRdb fed the immunoSEQ multiplex PCR reads into MiXCR, producing one record per CDR3 protein. The profile shows under 150,000 distinct CDR3 sequences, 94% of them singletons. Sequenced material: CD8+ T cells from PBMCs. The receptors come from a human donor in good health.

The chain recombines TRBV27 with TRBJ1-2, with TRBD1 matching 7 bases. The CDR3 loop spans 11 amino acids. V gave up 6 bases and J gave up 8 bases; unmatched junction bases: 3. Germline CDR1 reads MNHEY; CDR2 reads SMNVEV (reference sequence). The CDR3 protein is CASRTGTGYTF. CDR3 nucleotides: TGTGCCAGCAGGACAGGGACGGGCTACACCTTC.

The rearrangement joins TRBV18 to TRBJ2-3; no definite D call. Trimming removed 3 bases from V and 0 bases from J, with 10 bases in between. The CDR3 consists of 15 residues. Germline CDR1 reads KGHSH; CDR2 reads LQKENI. The chain's CDR3 is CASSPPTSSTDTQYF. CDR3 bases: TGTGCCAGCTCACCCCCGACCTCTAGCACAGATACGCAGTATTTT.

This chain joins TRBV7-2 and TRBJ2-7; D is uncertain. In germline, CDR1 is SGHTA, CDR2 FQGNSA. CDR3 length: 14 amino acids. Trimming shortened V by 1 base and J by 2 bases, and 9 bases separated the two germline ends. CDR3 nucleotide sequence: TGTGCCAGCAGCTTAGTGGCAGGTACCTACGAGCAGTACTTC. This translates into CASSLVAGTYEQYF. The full variable domain, completed using reference TRBV7-2 and TRBJ2-7, is GAGVSQSPSNKVTEKGKDVELRCDPISGHTALYWYRQSLGQGLEFLIYFQGNSAPDKSGLPSDRFSAERTGGSVSTLTIQRTQQEDSAVYLCASSLVAGTYEQYFGPGTRLTVT.

This chain links TRBV24-1 with TRBJ1-4; D gene ambiguous. The germline V gene encodes CDR1 KGHDR and CDR2 SFDVKD. V gave up 5 bases and J gave up 8 bases, with 11 bases separating them. The CDR3 is 13 amino acids. The CDR3 is CATSARLGEKLFF. CDR3 sequence (DNA): TGTGCCACCAGTGCCCGACTCGGCGAAAAACTGTTTTTT.

This chain uses TRBV29-1 with TRBJ1-2; D gene unclear. CDR1 SQVTM and CDR2 ANQGSEA come from the germline V gene. This CDR3 region has 15 residues. V was trimmed by 0 bases and J by 3 bases, leaving 14 bases between them. The CDR3 DNA reads as TGCAGCGTTGAAGATCTTGGCGTCACGGACTATGGCTACACCTTC. This codes for CSVEDLGVTDYGYTF.

The chain combines TRBV20-1 with TRBJ2-5; D gene ambiguous. This CDR3 has 12 residues. Trimming stripped 5 bases from V and 5 bases from J, with 12 bases between. Germline-derived CDR1 and CDR2 are DFQATT and SNEGSKA (reference sequence). This CDR3 reads CSAPDGWETQYF. In DNA, the CDR3 is TGCAGTGCTCCGGACGGTTGGGAGACCCAGTACTTC.

CDR3 DNA: TGTGCCAGCAGCTTATACGGGGGTCCCCCCTACGAGCAGTACTTC. As protein: CASSLYGGPPYEQYF. The chain has TRBV7-2 and TRBJ2-7; possible D gene TRBD2, 6 bases. The CDR3 has 15 residues. The V end was cut by 2 bases, the J end by 2 bases, with 13 bases between. Germline V gives CDR1 SGHTA, CDR2 FQGNSA. The entire variable domain, with the rest obtained from reference TRBV7-2 and TRBJ2-7, is as follows: GAGVSQSPSNKVTEKGKDVELRCDPISGHTALYWYRQSLGQGLEFLIYFQGNSAPDKSGLPSDRFSAERTGGSVSTLTIQRTQQEDSAVYLCASSLYGGPPYEQYFGPGTRLTVT.

This chain connects TRBV6-4 to TRBJ2-1, with 10 bases aligning to TRBD2. This CDR3 is 15 amino acids long. J lost 3 bases, V lost 3 bases, and 2 bases had no gene match. From germline, CDR1 is MRHNA and CDR2 SNTAGT. CDR3 amino acids: CASSEGTSDYNEQFF. The CDR3 region has the DNA TGTGCCAGCAGTGAAGGGACTAGCGACTACAATGAGCAGTTCTTC.

In this sample, this clonotype turned up once. V gene TRBV29-1 combines with J gene TRBJ1-5, with 10 nucleotides matching TRBD1. The CDR3 length is 13 residues. Per the germline V gene, CDR1 is SQVTM and CDR2 is ANQGSEA. V was clipped by 7 bases and J by 4 bases; unmatched bases: 4. CDR3 DNA: TGCAGCGCCAGGACAGGGGGAAATCAGCCCCAGCATTTT. Amino acid sequence: CSARTGGNQPQHF.

This sequence joins TRBV27 and TRBJ2-7; D gene unclear. Trimming pared 0 bases from V and 6 bases from J, leaving 9 bases between. CDR3 size: 13 residues. In germline, CDR1 is MNHEY, CDR2 SMNVEV (reference sequence). CDR3 region: CASSLSRDGEQYF. For the CDR3, the DNA is TGTGCCAGCAGTTTATCAAGAGACGGCGAGCAGTACTTC.

CDR3 region: CASSLGGLYNEQFF. The CDR3 coding sequence is TGTGCCAGTAGTCTTGGAGGGCTGTACAATGAGCAGTTCTTC. This chain connects TRBV19 to TRBJ2-1, with D perhaps TRBD2 (6 bases). V lost 5 bases, J lost 4 bases, and 12 bases lay in between. Germline V gene lookup returns CDR1 LNHDA and CDR2 SQIVND (reference sequence). This CDR3 has 14 residues. Together with reference TRBV19 and TRBJ2-1, the CDR3 gives the full variable domain: DGGITQSPKYLFRKEGQNVTLSCEQNLNHDAMYWYRQDPGQGLRLIYYSQIVNDFQKGDIAEGYSVSREKKESFPLTVTSAQKNPTAFYLCASSLGGLYNEQFFGPGTRLTVL.

The sample holds one count of this clonotype. The J gene is TRBJ1-2, the V gene TRBV7-8; D remains unclear. Germline V CDR1 and CDR2: SGHVS, FQNEAQ. This CDR3 region has 14 residues. The V and J ends lost 4 bases and 2 bases respectively, with 11 bases between them. This CDR3 reads CASSSRLGNYGYTF. The CDR3 DNA is TGTGCCAGCAGCTCTAGGCTGGGAAACTATGGCTACACCTTC.

The rearrangement joins TRBV20-1 to TRBJ2-7; TRBD1 matches 12 bases. Germline values: CDR1 DFQATT, CDR2 SNEGSKA (reference sequence). This CDR3 is 15 amino acids long. With 2 bases clipped from V and 3 bases from J, the junction kept 5 bases outside the gene matches. DNA for the CDR3: TGCAGTGCTAGACCGGGACAGGGGGCTTTCTACGAGCAGTACTTC. It codes for CSARPGQGAFYEQYF.

This clonotype was seen a few times. CDR3 region: CASSTGNTEAFF. In DNA, the CDR3 is TGTGCCAGTAGTACAGGGAACACTGAAGCTTTCTTT. The chain is built from TRBV19 and TRBJ1-1; D not resolved. CDR1 is LNHDA and CDR2 is SQIVND in the germline V gene (reference sequence). CDR3 size: 12 residues. V lost 4 bases, J lost 1 base, and 4 bases lay in between.

This chain uses TRBV4-3 with TRBJ1-2; 8 nucleotides match TRBD1. The length of the CDR3 is 16 residues. Per germline, CDR1 LGHNA and CDR2 YSLEER. V was clipped by 5 bases and J by 0 bases; unmatched bases: 8. CDR3 sequence: CASSSGTGVSNYGYTF. For the CDR3, the DNA is TGCGCCAGCAGCTCCGGGACAGGCGTCTCTAACTATGGCTACACCTTC.

This clonotype showed up just once. The V call is TRBV29-1, the J call TRBJ1-3; a possible D gene is TRBD1 (5 bases). This CDR3 has 14 amino acids. CDR1 and CDR2 from the germline V gene are SQVTM and ANQGSEA. Trimming took 6 bases from V and 0 from J, leaving 12 bases between them. The CDR3 spells CSVGGYSSGNTIYF. Written as DNA, the CDR3 is TGCAGCGTGGGGGGGTATAGCTCTGGAAACACCATATATTTT.

The chain joins TRBV28 to TRBJ2-7; the D is unclear. The CDR3 is 10 residues long. Germline V gene sequence: CDR1 MDHEN, CDR2 SYDVKM. Deletions cut 2 bases from V and 6 bases from J, with 2 bases between. CDR3 sequence (DNA): TGTGCCAGCAGTTTAACCGAGCAGTACTTC. Its protein is CASSLTEQYF.

The rearrangement uses TRBV2 and TRBJ2-7, with 7 bases matching TRBD1. This CDR3 is 14 amino acids long. V shed 4 bases, J shed 0 bases, and the junction held 3 bases outside the gene matches. The germline gives CDR1 SNHLY, CDR2 FYNNEI. The CDR3 DNA is TGTGCCAGCAGTGTGGGGGACAGCTCCTACGAGCAGTACTTC. This translates into CASSVGDSSYEQYF.

V is TRBV14 and J is TRBJ2-1; the D gene could be TRBD1 or TRBD2 (6 bases each). Trimming shortened V by 0 bases and J by 6 bases, and 12 bases separated the two germline ends. The CDR3 is 15 amino acids. Per the germline V gene, CDR1 is SGHDN and CDR2 is FVKESK. CDR3 coding DNA: TGTGCCAGCAGCCAAGATCCGGGGGCGACCAATGAGCAGTTCTTC. It specifies CASSQDPGATNEQFF.

The chain has TRBV20-1 and TRBJ2-7, with 10 bases fitting TRBD1. Trimming at V came to 6 bases and at J to 7 bases, leaving 9 bases not matched to a gene. Germline V lookup: CDR1 DFQATT, CDR2 SNEGSKA (reference sequence). This CDR3 comprises 13 residues. The CDR3 region is CSALRQGAGEQYF. The CDR3, as DNA: TGCAGTGCCCTCCGACAGGGGGCGGGGGAGCAGTACTTC.

J is TRBJ2-7 and V is TRBV13; no clear D. The CDR3 is 13 amino acids. CDR1 and CDR2 from the germline V gene are PRHDT and FYEKMQ (reference sequence). The germline V and J ends were trimmed by 9 bases and 5 bases, with 17 bases remaining between them. CDR3 bases: TGTGCCAGTAGTCACCAAGAGGAGAACGAGCAGTACTTC. Residues: CASSHQEENEQYF.

A single count supports this clonotype. V gene TRBV25-1 combines with J gene TRBJ2-3; D remains unclear. The CDR3 is made up of 14 amino acids. Trimming took 8 bases from V and 1 from J, leaving 13 bases between them. CDR1 is MGHDK and CDR2 is SYGVNS in the germline V gene. This CDR3 is CASGHPSGTDTQYF. In DNA, the CDR3 is TGTGCCAGCGGTCATCCGTCGGGCACAGATACGCAGTATTTT.

The chain joins TRBV6-1 to TRBJ2-1; TRBD2 might be the D (5 bases). Germline V gene sequence: CDR1 MNHNS, CDR2 SASEGT. This CDR3 has 16 amino acids. The ends were cut back, 6 bases at V and 0 bases at J, with 15 bases in the middle. As DNA, the CDR3 is TGTGCCAGCAGCCCTAAGGCGGGTAGCTCCTACAATGAGCAGTTCTTC. Amino acids: CASSPKAGSSYNEQFF.

The chain carries TRBV7-2 and TRBJ1-2, with 8 positions matching TRBD1. This CDR3 has 13 residues. V lost 10 bases to trimming and J lost 4 bases; unmatched junction nucleotides: 8. Germline V lookup: CDR1 SGHTA, CDR2 FQGNSA. In DNA, the CDR3 is TGTGCCACCATCATGGGACAGGCCTATGGCTACACCTTC. This gives the protein CATIMGQAYGYTF.

This sequence joins TRBV7-3 and TRBJ2-6; D may be TRBD1 (6 bases). Per the germline V gene, CDR1 is SGHTA and CDR2 is FQGTGA. V was cut by 3 bases and J by 0 bases, with 15 bases left in between. The CDR3 loop spans 18 amino acids. CDR3 amino acids: CASSLGSGQFSGANVLTF. The CDR3 bases are TGTGCCAGCAGCTTGGGGAGCGGACAGTTCTCTGGGGCCAACGTCCTGACTTTC.

The rearrangement uses TRBV7-2 and TRBJ2-7; 8 bases line up with TRBD2. J was trimmed by 2 bases and V by 5 bases; bases with no gene match: 8. CDR3 size: 15 residues. Germline V gives CDR1 SGHTA, CDR2 FQGNSA. The CDR3 spells CASSLIAGHTYEQYF. CDR3 sequence (DNA): TGTGCCAGCAGCCTGATAGCGGGACACACCTACGAGCAGTACTTC.

The V call is TRBV27, the J call TRBJ2-5; no reliable D call. The ends were cut back, 6 bases at V and 4 bases at J, with 15 bases in the middle. CDR1 and CDR2 from the germline V gene are MNHEY and SMNVEV (reference sequence). The CDR3 is 14 amino acids. The DNA for the CDR3 is TGTGCCAGCAGCACCGGGTTCGTCTCAGAGACCCAGTACTTC. It is translated as CASSTGFVSETQYF.